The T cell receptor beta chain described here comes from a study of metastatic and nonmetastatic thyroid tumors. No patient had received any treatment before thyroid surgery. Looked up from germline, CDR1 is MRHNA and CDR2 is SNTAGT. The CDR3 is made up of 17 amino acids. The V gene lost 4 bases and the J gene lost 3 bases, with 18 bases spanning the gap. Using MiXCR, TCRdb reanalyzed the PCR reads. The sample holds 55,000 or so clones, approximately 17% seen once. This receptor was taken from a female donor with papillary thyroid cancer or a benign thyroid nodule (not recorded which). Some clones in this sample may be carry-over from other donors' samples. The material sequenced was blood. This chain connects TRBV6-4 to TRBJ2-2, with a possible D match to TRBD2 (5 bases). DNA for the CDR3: TGTGCCAGCAGTGCTCGCGGGTTCCCACCCCACACCGGGGAGCTGTTTTTT. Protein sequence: CASSARGFPPHTGELFF.